This T cell receptor beta chain came from a study of shared clonotypes between healthy human individuals. Germline V lookup: CDR1 MNHNS, CDR2 SASEGT. V was trimmed by 6 bases and J by 0 bases, leaving 12 bases between them. The CDR3 consists of 14 residues. Clones were read by immunoSEQ multiplex PCR, and TCRdb kept only the in-frame ones, dropping some. There are 600,000 to 750,000 clones in the sample; approximately 72% occur only once, and less than 2% lies in the top ten. Sequenced material: memory CD4+ T cells sorted from blood. The subset was: CD45RA-negative fraction. This clonotype originated in a woman in her twenties or thirties in good health. The V and J genes are TRBV6-1 and TRBJ2-7; tentative D call: TRBD2 (6 bases). The CDR3 sequence: CASRSGPSSYEQYF. The CDR3 bases are TGTGCCAGCAGAAGCGGGCCCAGCTCCTACGAGCAGTACTTC.